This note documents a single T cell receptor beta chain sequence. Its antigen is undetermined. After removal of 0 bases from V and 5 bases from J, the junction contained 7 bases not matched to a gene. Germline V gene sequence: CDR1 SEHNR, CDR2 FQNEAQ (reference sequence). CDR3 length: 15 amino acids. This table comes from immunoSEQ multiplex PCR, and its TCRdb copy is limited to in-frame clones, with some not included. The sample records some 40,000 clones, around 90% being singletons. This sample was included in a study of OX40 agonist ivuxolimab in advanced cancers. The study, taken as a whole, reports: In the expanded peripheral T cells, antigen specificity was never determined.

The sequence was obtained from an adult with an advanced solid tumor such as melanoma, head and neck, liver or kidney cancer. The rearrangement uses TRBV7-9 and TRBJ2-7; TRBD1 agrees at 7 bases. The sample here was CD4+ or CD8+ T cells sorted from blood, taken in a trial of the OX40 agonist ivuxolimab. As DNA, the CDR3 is TGTGCCAGCAGCTTAGCCGTGACAGGGCGGGACGAGCAGTACTTC. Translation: CASSLAVTGRDEQYF.